Following are 23 T cell receptor beta chains from one sample sequenced in a study of cytomegalovirus exposure and HLA in healthy donors. PCR primers comprised 60 Vbeta and 13 Jbeta primers. Assay used: immunoSEQ multiplex PCR; TCRdb lists only in-frame clones, some missing. The sample holds roughly 77,000 clones. Material: PBMCs. Receptor source: a female donor in good health and CMV-seropositive.

The chain recombines TRBV5-5 with TRBJ1-1, with 7 bases aligning to TRBD1. V was pared by 2 bases and J by 3 bases, with 1 base of the junction left unmatched. CDR1 and CDR2 from the germline V gene are SGHKS and YYEKEE (reference sequence). This CDR3 region has 13 residues. CDR3 sequence: CASSFGTDTEAFF. The CDR3 DNA reads TGTGCCAGCAGCTTCGGGACAGACACTGAAGCTTTCTTT.

This chain links TRBV7-9 with TRBJ2-1; the match to TRBD2 covers 11 bases. With 1 base clipped from V and 9 bases from J, the junction kept 11 bases outside the gene matches. Per the germline V gene, CDR1 is SEHNR and CDR2 is FQNEAQ (reference sequence). This CDR3 contains 17 residues. CDR3 sequence reads: CASSLGLAGGSFFEQFF. The DNA of the CDR3 is TGTGCCAGCAGCTTAGGGCTAGCGGGAGGAAGCTTTTTTGAGCAGTTCTTC.

V usage is TRBV7-3 and J usage is TRBJ2-7; tentative D call: TRBD2 (6 bases). CDR3 length equals 16 residues. V lost 4 bases and J 0 bases, leaving 16 bases between the germline ends. The germline gives CDR1 SGHTA, CDR2 FQGTGA. The CDR3 region is CASSSSGGGLSYEQYF. CDR3 sequence (DNA): TGTGCCAGCAGCTCGTCCGGGGGAGGCCTCTCCTACGAGCAGTACTTC. The whole variable domain, remainder taken from reference TRBV7-3 and TRBJ2-7, is GAGVSQTPSNKVTEKGKYVELRCDPISGHTALYWYRQSLGQGPEFLIYFQGTGAADDSGLPNDRFFAVRPEGSVSTLKIQRTERGDSAVYLCASSSSGGGLSYEQYFGPGTRLTVT.

The CDR3 loop reads CASSLGGSDEQYF. DNA for the CDR3: TGTGCCAGCAGCTTGGGCGGGAGTGACGAGCAGTACTTC. The gene calls are TRBV11-2 and TRBJ2-7; 7 bases agree with TRBD2. The CDR3 totals 13 residues. Germline loops: CDR1 SGHAT, CDR2 FQNNGV. Trimming at V came to 3 bases and at J to 5 bases, leaving 4 bases not matched to a gene. Looking up the rest from reference TRBV11-2 and TRBJ2-7 gives the full variable domain: EAGVAQSPRYKIIEKRQSVAFWCNPISGHATLYWYQQILGQGPKLLIQFQNNGVVDDSQLPKDRFSAERLKGVDSTLKIQPAKLEDSAVYLCASSLGGSDEQYFGPGTRLTVT.

The chain uses TRBV5-5 and TRBJ1-2; D possibly corresponds to TRBD1 (5 bases). Trimming pared 3 bases from V and 5 bases from J, leaving 11 bases between. The CDR3 loop spans 13 amino acids. The germline V gene encodes CDR1 SGHKS and CDR2 YYEKEE (reference sequence). CDR3 DNA sequence: TGTGCCAGCAGCTACCAAGACAGATATGGCTACACCTTC. As protein: CASSYQDRYGYTF.

This chain joins TRBV9 and TRBJ1-4; D is possibly TRBD1 (5 bases). Germline assignment: CDR1 SGDLS and CDR2 YYNGEE. The CDR3 covers 15 residues. V lost 0 bases and J lost 7, with 13 bases in between. The CDR3, as DNA: TGTGCCAGCAGCGTAGGAGGAGGGGATGGTGAAAAACTGTTTTTT. Protein product: CASSVGGGDGEKLFF.

The rearrangement joins TRBV19 to TRBJ2-7; TRBD2 matches 14 bases. CDR1 LNHDA and CDR2 SQIVND come from the germline V gene (reference sequence). There are 15 residues in the CDR3. Germline trimming cut 3 bases from V and 4 bases from J; bases unmatched to any gene: 2. CDR3 nucleotide sequence: TGTGCCAGTAGTATCCGGACTAGCGGGGGGTACGAGCAGTACTTC. Its translation: CASSIRTSGGYEQYF.

This clone is deemed medium-sized by its frequency. The rearrangement links TRBV11-2 to TRBJ2-7, with no clear D. This CDR3 contains 12 residues. Looked up from germline, CDR1 is SGHAT and CDR2 is FQNNGV. Between the trimmed V and J ends, which lost 8 bases and 3 bases, there was a span of 11 bases. The CDR3 loop reads CASETPNYEQYF. DNA for the CDR3: TGTGCCAGCGAGACTCCCAACTACGAGCAGTACTTC.

The chain couples TRBV7-2 to TRBJ1-2; 7 bases fit TRBD1. V shed 5 bases and J 4 bases; nucleotides not matched to a gene: 10. This CDR3 has 15 amino acids. Germline V gives CDR1 SGHTA, CDR2 FQGNSA. CDR3 coding DNA: TGTGCCAGCAGCCCTCGGACAGGAAAGGTCTATGGCTACACCTTC. It codes for CASSPRTGKVYGYTF.

The chain couples TRBV18 to TRBJ2-7; 8 bases agree with TRBD1. The ends lost 4 bases at V and 2 bases at J; junction bases unmatched: 10. Germline CDR1 and CDR2: KGHSH and LQKENI. This CDR3 has 16 amino acids. In DNA form, the CDR3 reads TGTGCCAGCTCACTGGGGTTACAGGGGGTTACCTACGAGCAGTACTTC. Protein product: CASSLGLQGVTYEQYF.

The V call is TRBV6-5, the J call TRBJ2-6; D is unclear. The CDR3 runs to 15 residues. V lost 1 base and J lost 1, with 5 bases in between. CDR1 and CDR2 from the germline V gene are MNHEY and SVGAGI. In nucleotides, the CDR3 is TGTGCCAGCAGTTACTTCTCTTCTGGGGCCAACGTCCTGACTTTC. It encodes CASSYFSSGANVLTF.

This chain uses TRBV4-1 with TRBJ1-6; the match to TRBD1 covers 9 bases. Germline lookup yields CDR1 MGHRA and CDR2 YSYEKL. The ends lost 4 bases at V and 7 bases at J; junction bases unmatched: 5. The length of the CDR3 is 15 residues. DNA of the CDR3: TGCGCCAGCAGCCTATCACAGGGGGCGAATTCACCCCTCCACTTT. Translating it yields CASSLSQGANSPLHF.

About this clone: One end of the junction does not line up with germline, which may come from a read error. The gene calls are TRBV7-2 and TRBJ2-7; TRBD1 is a possible D gene (5 bases). CDR1 is SGHTA and CDR2 is FQGNSA in the germline V gene. CDR3 size: 15 residues. CDR3 residues: CANSFPQVARGEQYF. DNA of the CDR3: TGTGCCAACAGCTTTCCCCAGGTCGCTAGGGGTGAGCAGTACTTC.

V is TRBV18 and J is TRBJ2-5; D uncertain. The germline V and J ends were trimmed by 3 bases and 5 bases, with 4 bases remaining between them. Germline CDR1 and CDR2: KGHSH and LQKENI. CDR3 size: 11 residues. The CDR3: CASSPEETQYF. CDR3 coding DNA: TGTGCCAGCTCACCGGAGGAGACCCAGTACTTC.

The chain recombines TRBV2 with TRBJ2-6; D might be TRBD2 (6 bases). Germline V gives CDR1 SNHLY, CDR2 FYNNEI. The CDR3 totals 16 residues. V shed 3 bases and J shed 0 bases, with 9 bases lying between them. CDR3 residues: CASSDGTLSGANVLTF. CDR3 sequence (DNA): TGTGCCAGCAGTGACGGGACTCTCTCTGGGGCCAACGTCCTGACTTTC.

The V gene is TRBV19, the J gene TRBJ2-1; 12 bases are shared with TRBD2. Germline CDR1 and CDR2: LNHDA and SQIVND (reference sequence). The ends lost 5 bases at V and 5 bases at J; junction bases unmatched: 10. The CDR3 has 17 residues. In DNA, the CDR3 is TGTGCCAGTAGTGTTCGACTAGCGGGAGTTCTCCACAATGAGCAGTTCTTC. Protein product: CASSVRLAGVLHNEQFF.

The chain links TRBV28 to TRBJ1-2, with D possibly being TRBD1 (6 bases). Germline V gene sequence: CDR1 MDHEN, CDR2 SYDVKM. The CDR3 is made up of 15 amino acids. The V gene lost 5 bases and the J gene lost 8 bases, with 21 bases spanning the gap. CDR3 sequence (DNA): TGTGCCAGCAGTCCCTTCCGGGGGGGGGCCAGCGGCTACACCTTC. The encoded protein is CASSPFRGGASGYTF.

CDR3 DNA: TGCGCCAGCAGCCAAGATCCCCCCCGCGGGACAGGGGCGTCCTACGAGCAGTACTTC. The encoded protein is CASSQDPPRGTGASYEQYF. The J gene is TRBJ2-7, the V gene TRBV4-1; TRBD1 matches at 10 bases. The CDR3 spans 19 residues. Germline CDR1 is MGHRA and CDR2 is YSYEKL. The trim removed 0 bases at V and 1 base at J, leaving 12 bases unmatched.

The chain joins TRBV7-9 to TRBJ1-6; weak D call: TRBD1 (5 bases). V gave up 1 base and J gave up 7 bases, with 14 bases separating them. The germline V gene encodes CDR1 SEHNR and CDR2 FQNEAQ (reference sequence). The CDR3 runs to 16 residues. CDR3 in DNA: TGTGCCAGCAGCTTAGAAGCAGGGACTAGGAATTCACCCCTCCACTTT. As protein: CASSLEAGTRNSPLHF.

The chain uses TRBV2 and TRBJ2-7; 7 bases are shared with TRBD1. This CDR3 spans 16 amino acids. J gave up 2 bases and V 6 bases, and 13 bases lay outside the gene matches. The V gene's germline CDR1 is SNHLY and CDR2 FYNNEI. This CDR3 reads CASSAYSGGMAYEQYF. CDR3 coding DNA: TGTGCCAGCAGCGCATACTCAGGGGGAATGGCCTACGAGCAGTACTTC.

The chain carries TRBV7-3 and TRBJ2-3; no definite D call. The V gene's germline CDR1 is SGHTA and CDR2 FQGTGA. Trimming removed 0 bases at V and 1 base at J, with 14 bases between. The CDR3 loop spans 17 amino acids. The CDR3 here is CASSLTPASPGTDTQYF. CDR3 nucleotides: TGTGCCAGCAGCTTAACCCCAGCTAGTCCTGGCACAGATACGCAGTATTTT. The variable domain in full, with the rest retrieved from reference TRBV7-3 and TRBJ2-3, is GAGVSQTPSNKVTEKGKYVELRCDPISGHTALYWYRQSLGQGPEFLIYFQGTGAADDSGLPNDRFFAVRPEGSVSTLKIQRTERGDSAVYLCASSLTPASPGTDTQYFGPGTRLTVL.

V is TRBV9 and J is TRBJ2-5; maybe TRBD1 (6 bases). Trimming removed 0 bases from V and 7 bases from J, with 13 bases in between. The CDR3 has 14 amino acids. Germline V gene sequence: CDR1 SGDLS, CDR2 YYNGEE. This CDR3 reads CASSVGFLGGTQYF. In nucleotides, the CDR3 is TGTGCCAGCAGCGTAGGCTTTCTAGGGGGGACCCAGTACTTC.

The gene calls are TRBV19 and TRBJ2-7; TRBD2 matches 9 bases. Unmatched junction bases numbered 11, after V lost 8 bases and J lost 6 bases. The length of the CDR3 is 14 residues. Germline V CDR1 and CDR2: LNHDA, SQIVND (reference sequence). Written as DNA, the CDR3 is TGTGCCAGTCGAGTAAGGGGACTAGCTTCCGAGCAGTACTTC. This sequence encodes CASRVRGLASEQYF.